This T cell receptor (beta chain) emerged from a study of regulatory T cells in long-lasting Graves disease. The CDR3 spans 15 residues. V trimming: 6 bases; J trimming: 1 base; junction bases outside the gene matches: 4. Germline V gene lookup returns CDR1 MNHNS and CDR2 SASEGT. General study findings and limits: Persistent Graves' patients had lower TCR diversity than newly diagnosed ones.

Libraries of TCR beta came from iRepertoire HTBI primers plus Arm-PCR of CDR3 regions. As originally analysed: The samples yielded about 60 TRBV and 14 TRBJ segments. From the multiplex PCR reads, TCRdb called clonotypes with MiXCR, one entry per CDR3 protein. TCRdb, not the authors, supplied the V and J calls. This sample has 400,000 to 500,000 distinct CDR3 sequences, with 14% found just once. Sample time point: newly diagnosed GD, antithyroid drugs for less than 3 months. The TCR library was made from RNA that had been extracted from PBMCs in TRIzol. With respect to this clonotype: What it binds is not known. A much bigger clone sits one base away, suggesting this may be a read error.

The same data also went into a second study, on T cells in Graves' hyperthyroidism and ophthalmopathy. That paper states: HTBI primers were employed in a first-round RT-PCR of the TCR CDR3. Ophthalmopathy onset followed model prediction by a median about 6.5 months.

V and J are TRBV6-1 and TRBJ2-2, with TRBD1 matching over 8 bases. The material was peripheral blood mononuclear cells (PBMCs), obtained at new diagnosis, from a patient treated with antithyroid drugs. The receptor's source is a woman between 45 and 65 years old with Graves disease. The CDR3 reads CASRPGTGNTGELFF. In nucleotides, the CDR3 is TGTGCCAGCAGGCCCGGGACAGGGAACACCGGGGAGCTGTTTTTT.